This TCR beta chain was found in a study of PD-L1 blockade in urothelial cancer. Assay: immunoSEQ multiplex PCR; the TCRdb copy retains only in-frame clones and omits some. The sample has roughly 51,000 clones, about 85% seen once. This sample's time point: peripheral blood 6 weeks after treatment start. This CDR3 spans 15 amino acids. The germline gives CDR1 ENHRY, CDR2 SYGVKD. V was cut by 0 bases and J by 0 bases, with 8 bases left in between. This chain uses TRBV10-3 with TRBJ1-1; weak D call: TRBD1 (5 bases). The starting material was PBMCs, obtained around atezolizumab (anti-PD-L1) treatment. The receptor was isolated from a man aged 50-59 years with urothelial cancer. The CDR3: CAISESATVNTEAFF. For the CDR3, the DNA is TGTGCCATCAGTGAGTCCGCGACAGTGAACACTGAAGCTTTCTTT.